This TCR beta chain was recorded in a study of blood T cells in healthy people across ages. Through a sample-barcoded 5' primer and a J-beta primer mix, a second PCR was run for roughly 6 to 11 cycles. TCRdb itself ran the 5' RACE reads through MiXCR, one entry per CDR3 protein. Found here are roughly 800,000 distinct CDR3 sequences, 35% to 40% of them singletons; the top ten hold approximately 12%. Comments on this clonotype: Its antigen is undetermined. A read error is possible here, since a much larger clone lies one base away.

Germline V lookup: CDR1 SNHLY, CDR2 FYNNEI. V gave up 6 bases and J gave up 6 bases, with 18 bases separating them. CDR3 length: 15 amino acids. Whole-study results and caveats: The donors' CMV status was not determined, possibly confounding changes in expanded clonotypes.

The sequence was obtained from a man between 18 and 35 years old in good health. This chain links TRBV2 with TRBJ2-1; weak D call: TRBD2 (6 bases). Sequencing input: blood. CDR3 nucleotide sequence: TGTGCCAGCAGCCGTGTGGGCGGGACCGCCAATGAGCAGTTCTTC. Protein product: CASSRVGGTANEQFF.